These 14 T cell receptor beta chains originate from one sample sequenced in a study of blood T cell repertoires in COVID-19. Sequencing used immunoSEQ multiplex PCR; TCRdb keeps in-frame clones, though not all of them. The data show approximately 280,000 clones, with approximately 90% seen just once and 4.6% held by the top ten. The sequenced material came from peripheral blood. The receptor set was obtained from a man between 35 and 55 years old with acute or convalescent COVID-19.

V is TRBV7-8 and J is TRBJ2-1, with 9 bases matching TRBD2. The junction had 6 bases not matched to a gene; V was cut back by 10 bases and J by 5 bases. Germline V CDR1 and CDR2: SGHVS, FQNEAQ. The CDR3 loop spans 13 amino acids. In DNA, the CDR3 is TGTGCCACTGGGACTAGCTTGGACAATGAGCAGTTCTTC. Residues: CATGTSLDNEQFF.

The rearrangement joins TRBV30 to TRBJ1-1; a possible D gene is TRBD1 (6 bases). Germline CDR1 reads GTSNPN; CDR2 reads SVGIG (reference sequence). Trimming stripped 0 bases from V and 6 bases from J, with 11 bases between. The CDR3 runs to 13 residues. CDR3 in amino acids: CAWSVGGGAEAFF. The DNA of the CDR3 is TGTGCCTGGAGTGTGGGGGGGGGCGCTGAAGCTTTCTTT.

This rearrangement joins TRBV2 to TRBJ1-4; the D gene is possibly TRBD1 (5 bases). V lost 11 bases to trimming and J lost 2 bases, with 15 bases between them. Per the germline V gene, CDR1 is SNHLY and CDR2 is FYNNEI. The length of the CDR3 is 14 residues. CDR3 DNA: TGTGCCGGCGCCTGGGGGGTGACTAATGAAAAACTGTTTTTT. This translates into CAGAWGVTNEKLFF. The full variable domain, its missing parts supplied by reference TRBV2 and TRBJ1-4, is EPEVTQTPSHQVTQMGQEVILRCVPISNHLYFYWYRQILGQKVEFLVSFYNNEISEKSEIFDDQFSVERPDGSNFTLKIRSTKLEDSAMYFCAGAWGVTNEKLFFGSGTQLSVL.

The chain recombines TRBV2 with TRBJ2-1; the D gene is possibly TRBD2 (6 bases). Germline V gene lookup returns CDR1 SNHLY and CDR2 FYNNEI. V dropped 6 bases and J dropped 4 bases, with 10 bases sitting between them. The CDR3 is 13 amino acids. CDR3 bases: TGTGCCAGCAGCGAACGGGGGTACAATGAGCAGTTCTTC. This encodes CASSERGYNEQFF.

A note on this clone: Other DNA sequences in this specimen translate into the identical CDR3. The chain employs TRBV2 and TRBJ1-2; tentatively, D is TRBD1 (6 bases). The CDR3 loop spans 12 amino acids. Germline loops: CDR1 SNHLY, CDR2 FYNNEI. V lost 2 bases, J lost 5 bases, and 6 bases lay in between. CDR3 in DNA: TGTGCCAGCAGTGAAAGGGGGTATGGCTACACCTTC. It encodes CASSERGYGYTF.

This chain links TRBV24-1 with TRBJ1-4, with D tentatively TRBD1 (6 bases). Trimming took off 4 bases at V and 11 bases at J, with 25 bases between the two ends. This CDR3 is built from 17 residues. CDR1 KGHDR and CDR2 SFDVKD come from the germline V gene. DNA of the CDR3: TGTGCCACCAGTGACCCGATGACAGGACCGTTAGGATCCAAACTGTTTTTT. It is translated as CATSDPMTGPLGSKLFF.

This sequence joins TRBV19 and TRBJ1-2; tentative D call: TRBD1 (5 bases). Trimming stripped 2 bases from V and 5 bases from J, with 18 bases between. Germline CDR1 reads LNHDA; CDR2 reads SQIVND (reference sequence). The CDR3 is 16 residues long. The CDR3 bases are TGTGCCAGTAGTATATACAGCCTGGGGCAGGGTTATGGCTACACCTTC. This codes for CASSIYSLGQGYGYTF.

The chain combines TRBV6-7 with TRBJ1-5; D perhaps matches TRBD1 (6 bases). TRBV6-7 is marked as an open reading frame, function uncertain. CDR3 length: 15 residues. The V end lost 9 bases, the J end lost 9 bases, and 24 bases lay between the germline ends. This CDR3 is CARCSGQYVWGPQHF. The CDR3 nucleotides read TGTGCCAGGTGCTCTGGACAGTACGTATGGGGGCCCCAGCATTTT.

The gene calls are TRBV6-5 and TRBJ1-3; D is possibly TRBD1 (5 bases). Between the trimmed V and J ends, which lost 7 bases and 0 bases, there was a span of 10 bases. This CDR3 region has 14 residues. The germline CDR1 and CDR2 sequences are MNHEY and SVGAGI. Written as DNA, the CDR3 is TGTGCCAGCAAAACGGGGGACTCTGGAAACACCATATATTTT. Its protein is CASKTGDSGNTIYF.

The chain has TRBV3-1 (or the pseudogene TRBV3-2) and TRBJ1-2; TRBD1 matches 10 bases. Trimming cost V 4 bases and J 7 bases; bases outside gene matches: 6. This CDR3 spans 14 amino acids. CDR1 and CDR2 (germline): LGHDT, YNNKEL (reference sequence). CDR3 amino acids: CASSPRDRGGGYTF. In DNA, the CDR3 is TGTGCCAGCAGCCCGAGGGACAGGGGAGGTGGCTACACCTTC.

The chain joins TRBV27 to TRBJ1-1; 8 positions agree with TRBD1. The CDR3 is 15 amino acids. V lost 5 bases, J lost 3 bases, and 8 bases stayed unmatched. Germline V gene lookup returns CDR1 MNHEY and CDR2 SMNVEV (reference sequence). The DNA of the CDR3 is TGTGCCAGCAGTCCCTGGACAGGGATCGACACTGAAGCTTTCTTT. Translated: CASSPWTGIDTEAFF.

About this clone itself: The same CDR3 is also encoded by other DNA sequences in this sample. The chain recombines TRBV24-1 with TRBJ1-4; 8 positions agree with TRBD1. The V gene's germline CDR1 is KGHDR and CDR2 SFDVKD. This CDR3 spans 15 amino acids. The V segment lost 4 bases and the J segment 5 bases; nucleotides outside the gene matches: 5. CDR3 loop: CATSDPGQGNEKLFF. The CDR3 region has the DNA TGTGCCACCAGTGACCCCGGACAGGGAAATGAAAAACTGTTTTTT.

The V and J genes are TRBV11-2 and TRBJ1-2; TRBD1 aligns across 8 bases. V gave up 0 bases and J gave up 7 bases; unmatched junction bases: 10. The CDR3 consists of 16 residues. Germline V CDR1 and CDR2: SGHAT, FQNNGV. CDR3 nucleotides: TGTGCCAGCAGCTTAGATCTGGGCCAGGGGGCCGTTGGCTACACCTTC. Translating it yields CASSLDLGQGAVGYTF.

The chain employs TRBV2 and TRBJ2-7; TRBD1 matches at 9 bases. The CDR3 length is 13 residues. Looked up from germline, CDR1 is SNHLY and CDR2 is FYNNEI. The trim removed 7 bases at V and 3 bases at J, leaving 4 bases unmatched. CDR3: CASTTGGFYEQYF. The CDR3 DNA is TGTGCCAGCACAACAGGGGGCTTCTACGAGCAGTACTTC.